These 25 T cell receptor beta chains originate from one sample sequenced in a study of early stage breast cancer tumors. Some clones are missing from TCRdb's copy, which holds only in-frame ones; the method was immunoSEQ multiplex PCR. The sample consists of 40,000 to 60,000 clones, 83% of them appearing once. Material: blood. The receptors here all came from a person between 50 and 60 years old with breast cancer.

The gene calls are TRBV6-5 and TRBJ2-6; the D is unclear. V lost 5 bases to trimming and J lost 3 bases, with 8 bases between them. The CDR3 spans 14 residues. Germline CDR1 and CDR2: MNHEY and SVGAGI. DNA of the CDR3: TGTGCCAGCAGTAATGGGGTTGGGGCCAACGTCCTGACTTTC. It encodes CASSNGVGANVLTF.

The chain has TRBV11-2 and TRBJ1-5; 10 nucleotides match TRBD1. The CDR3 loop spans 16 amino acids. After removal of 1 base from V and 3 bases from J, the junction contained 3 bases not matched to a gene. Germline V gene lookup returns CDR1 SGHAT and CDR2 FQNNGV. The CDR3 spells CASSLAGTGDNQPQHF. DNA of the CDR3: TGTGCCAGCAGCTTAGCAGGGACAGGGGACAATCAGCCCCAGCATTTT.

The rearrangement joins TRBV7-9 to TRBJ2-7; TRBD1 aligns across 11 bases. Losses at the gene ends were 3 bases for V and 5 bases for J; bases not matched to a gene: 3. From germline, CDR1 is SEHNR and CDR2 FQNEAQ (reference sequence). This CDR3 is 14 amino acids long. CDR3 in amino acids: CASSFGQGADEQYF. The DNA for the CDR3 is TGTGCCAGCAGCTTCGGACAGGGGGCGGACGAGCAGTACTTC.

The rearrangement joins TRBV10-1 to TRBJ2-2, with D perhaps TRBD1 (5 bases). V lost 3 bases, J lost 0 bases, and 14 bases lay in between. From germline, CDR1 is WNHNN and CDR2 SYGVQD (reference sequence). The CDR3 extends over 17 amino acids. The DNA for the CDR3 is TGCGCCAGCAGTGATCCAGGCCAGGGTGCGAACACCGGGGAGCTGTTTTTT. It is translated as CASSDPGQGANTGELFF.

The CDR3 DNA follows: TGTGCCAGTAGCTCAGGGTGGAATTCACCCCTCCACTTT. As protein: CASSSGWNSPLHF. V usage is TRBV19 and J usage is TRBJ1-6; D possibly corresponds to TRBD1 (5 bases). Trimming shortened V by 6 bases and J by 7 bases, and 10 bases separated the two germline ends. Germline V gene lookup returns CDR1 LNHDA and CDR2 SQIVND (reference sequence). The CDR3 spans 13 residues.

This chain connects TRBV29-1 to TRBJ1-5; D might be TRBD1 (5 bases). Germline values: CDR1 SQVTM, CDR2 ANQGSEA. The V end was cut by 0 bases, the J end by 8 bases, with 11 bases between. The CDR3 has 13 amino acids. The CDR3 sequence: CSVEEGPGEPQHF. For the CDR3, the DNA is TGCAGCGTTGAAGAGGGACCGGGTGAGCCCCAGCATTTT.

CDR3 coding DNA: TGCGCCAGCAGCTTGGGTACAGGGCTGGAGACCCAGTACTTC. It yields the protein CASSLGTGLETQYF. The genes are TRBV5-1 and TRBJ2-5; the D gene is possibly TRBD1 (6 bases). Germline V gene sequence: CDR1 SGHRS, CDR2 YFSETQ. The length of the CDR3 is 14 residues. V dropped 0 bases and J dropped 5 bases, with 11 bases sitting between them. The variable domain in full, with the rest retrieved from reference TRBV5-1 and TRBJ2-5, is KAGVTQTPRYLIKTRGQQVTLSCSPISGHRSVSWYQQTPGQGLQFLFEYFSETQRNKGNFPGRFSGRQFSNSRSEMNVSTLELGDSALYLCASSLGTGLETQYFGPGTRLLVL.

V gene TRBV4-3 combines with J gene TRBJ2-3, with 8 bases that match TRBD2. The trim removed 4 bases at V and 4 bases at J, leaving 7 bases unmatched. Germline CDR1 is LGHNA and CDR2 is YSLEER. The CDR3 totals 15 residues. The CDR3 sequence is CASSLSGGPSDTQYF. The DNA of the CDR3 is TGCGCCAGCAGCCTGAGCGGGGGCCCGTCAGATACGCAGTATTTT.

V is TRBV4-3 and J is TRBJ2-3, with D possibly matching TRBD1 (6 bases). The CDR3 is made up of 15 amino acids. From germline, CDR1 is LGHNA and CDR2 YSLEER. The V end lost 3 bases, the J end lost 4 bases, and 14 bases lay between the germline ends. The CDR3 reads CASSQQGRGSDTQYF. The CDR3 coding sequence is TGCGCCAGCAGCCAGCAGGGAAGGGGGTCAGATACGCAGTATTTT.

The chain carries TRBV12-5 and TRBJ1-1, with D perhaps TRBD1 (6 bases). The ends were cut back, 4 bases at V and 5 bases at J, with 11 bases in the middle. The germline V gene encodes CDR1 LGHNT and CDR2 FRNRAP. The CDR3 has 13 residues. The CDR3, as DNA: TGTGCTAGTGGTTCACAGGGTTGGACTGAAGCTTTCTTT. Translating it yields CASGSQGWTEAFF.

The rearrangement links TRBV9 to TRBJ2-7; TRBD2 aligns across 11 bases. This CDR3 has 18 residues. Germline V CDR1 and CDR2: SGDLS, YYNGEE. Trimming took 0 bases from V and 2 from J; bases not matched to a gene: 10. CDR3 sequence reads: CASSVETHTSGSPYEQYF. The CDR3 DNA reads TGTGCCAGCAGCGTAGAAACCCATACTAGCGGGAGCCCCTACGAGCAGTACTTC.

The J gene is TRBJ1-4, the V gene TRBV7-8; the D gene is possibly TRBD1 (5 bases). Per germline, CDR1 SGHVS and CDR2 FQNEAQ. With 1 base removed from V and 5 bases from J, the gap between germline ends came to 11 bases. This CDR3 is built from 15 residues. CDR3 sequence: CASSLVSGPNEKLFF. The CDR3 DNA sequence: TGTGCCAGCAGCTTAGTTTCAGGGCCGAATGAAAAACTGTTTTTT.

The chain employs TRBV7-2 and TRBJ2-3; D perhaps matches TRBD2 (6 bases). This CDR3 comprises 15 residues. The germline V gene has CDR1 SGHTA and CDR2 FQGNSA. Trimming shortened V by 2 bases and J by 2 bases, and 11 bases separated the two germline ends. CDR3 amino acids: CASSLFTGVTDTQYF. The DNA of the CDR3 is TGTGCCAGCAGCTTATTTACGGGGGTCACAGATACGCAGTATTTT.

This clone was seen once. V usage is TRBV9 and J usage is TRBJ2-5; D unclear. Germline lookup yields CDR1 SGDLS and CDR2 YYNGEE. The V end was cut by 1 base, the J end by 2 bases, with 9 bases between. The CDR3 spans 14 residues. The CDR3 spells CASSVSGQQETQYF. CDR3 DNA sequence: TGTGCCAGCAGCGTATCGGGCCAGCAAGAGACCCAGTACTTC.

This clone was counted a few times. The chain recombines TRBV5-4 with TRBJ2-2; D ambiguous. CDR1 and CDR2 (germline): SGHNT, YYREEE (reference sequence). Trimming shortened V by 4 bases and J by 5 bases, and 6 bases separated the two germline ends. The CDR3 totals 12 residues. The CDR3: CASSLLTGELFF. The CDR3 DNA is TGTGCCAGCAGCCTACTAACCGGGGAGCTGTTTTTT. The full variable domain, completed using reference TRBV5-4 and TRBJ2-2, is ETGVTQSPTHLIKTRGQQVTLRCSSQSGHNTVSWYQQALGQGPQFIFQYYREEENGRGNFPPRFSGLQFPNYSSELNVNALELDDSALYLCASSLLTGELFFGEGSRLTVL.

The chain recombines TRBV6-5 with TRBJ1-2; 10 bases are shared with TRBD1. The V gene's germline CDR1 is MNHEY and CDR2 SVGAGI. The trim removed 6 bases at V and 5 bases at J, leaving 6 bases unmatched. This CDR3 spans 14 amino acids. The DNA for the CDR3 is TGTGCCAGCAGAGACAGGGGGCGCGAATATGGCTACACCTTC. As protein: CASRDRGREYGYTF.

The chain has TRBV5-5 and TRBJ2-7; D call uncertain. The V and J ends lost 0 bases and 2 bases respectively, with 9 bases between them. The CDR3 is 14 amino acids. Germline CDR1 reads SGHKS; CDR2 reads YYEKEE (reference sequence). In nucleotides, the CDR3 is TGTGCCAGCAGCTTGGAGCTATCCACCTACGAGCAGTACTTC. Residues: CASSLELSTYEQYF.

The genes are TRBV28 and TRBJ1-1, with D possibly TRBD1 on 5 matching bases. This CDR3 contains 15 residues. The germline CDR1 and CDR2 sequences are MDHEN and SYDVKM. The germline V and J ends were trimmed by 5 bases and 5 bases, with 18 bases remaining between them. CDR3 amino acids: CASSLLSGRATEAFF. CDR3 nucleotides: TGTGCCAGCAGTCTCCTCTCAGGGCGGGCGACTGAAGCTTTCTTT.

The CDR3 DNA reads TGTGCCAGCAGCCATCGCAATCAGCCCCAGCATTTT. This sequence encodes CASSHRNQPQHF. The V call is TRBV6-5, the J call TRBJ1-5, with unresolved D. Germline V gene sequence: CDR1 MNHEY, CDR2 SVGAGI. Trimming took 6 bases from V and 2 from J, leaving 5 bases between them. CDR3 length: 12 amino acids.

J is TRBJ2-1 and V is TRBV6-5; D is unresolved. The CDR3 length is 13 residues. The V end lost 2 bases, the J end lost 15 bases, and 17 bases lay between the germline ends. Germline V CDR1 and CDR2: MNHEY, SVGAGI. The CDR3 region has the DNA TGTGCCAGCAGTTACCCCCTATTGGGTCCGGGGTTCTTC. This translates into CASSYPLLGPGFF.

The chain carries TRBV28 and TRBJ1-2; D is perhaps TRBD1 (6 bases). Trimming removed 4 bases from V and 6 bases from J, with 21 bases in between. CDR3 length: 16 residues. Germline values: CDR1 MDHEN, CDR2 SYDVKM. In DNA, the CDR3 is TGTGCCAGCAGTTCCCTCCGGGACCAGGGGCTCAATGGCTACACCTTC. This sequence encodes CASSSLRDQGLNGYTF.

In nucleotides, the CDR3 is TGTGCCAGCAGTGAAATAGACAGCGTGGCCTATGGCTACACCTTC. Translation gives CASSEIDSVAYGYTF. The V gene is TRBV6-1, the J gene TRBJ1-2; TRBD1 might be the D (5 bases). CDR3 length: 15 residues. The germline CDR1 and CDR2 sequences are MNHNS and SASEGT. Trimming cost V 2 bases and J 4 bases, with 14 bases left between them.

The gene calls are TRBV5-5 and TRBJ1-5; perhaps TRBD1 as D (5 bases). This CDR3 comprises 13 residues. Per the germline V gene, CDR1 is SGHKS and CDR2 is YYEKEE (reference sequence). V gave up 0 bases and J gave up 4 bases, with 5 bases separating them. CDR3 in DNA: TGTGCCAGCAGCTTGGCAGGGAATCAGCCCCAGCATTTT. Amino acids: CASSLAGNQPQHF.

The chain carries TRBV9 and TRBJ2-3, with D hard to call. This CDR3 region has 12 residues. The V gene lost 0 bases and the J gene lost 4 bases, with 3 bases spanning the gap. Germline loops: CDR1 SGDLS, CDR2 YYNGEE. The CDR3 DNA follows: TGTGCCAGCAGCGTAGCGGCAGATACGCAGTATTTT. Translated, it gives CASSVAADTQYF.

A few counts support this clone. The rearrangement joins TRBV7-9 to TRBJ2-2; tentatively, D is TRBD1 (5 bases). The V gene's germline CDR1 is SEHNR and CDR2 FQNEAQ (reference sequence). This CDR3 spans 16 amino acids. With 5 bases removed from V and 0 bases from J, the gap between germline ends came to 13 bases. CDR3: CASSPARQTNTGELFF. In DNA form, the CDR3 reads TGTGCCAGCAGCCCCGCCCGACAGACGAACACCGGGGAGCTGTTTTTT.